These 4 T cell receptor beta chains were sequenced from one sample in a study of neurological immune-mediated disorders (dated by TCRdb to between 2018 and 2021). Receptor amplification or capture employed 5' RACE. The listed sequencing device is Illumina HiSeq 2500. The public reads were run again by TCRdb, first through fastp at Q25 and then through MiXCR, and only productive beta chains were kept. Rows merge per CDR3 protein into single entries with the most common DNA and genes. The sample has about 48,000 distinct CDR3 sequences on record, around 25% of them singletons. The top ten constitute around 23% of the sample. Material for sequencing was PBMCs. These receptors were taken from a woman in her 70s in good health.

The rearrangement uses TRBV7-2 and TRBJ1-1, with D unclear. The CDR3 consists of 16 residues. The ends were cut back, 1 base at V and 3 bases at J, with 15 bases in the middle. From germline, CDR1 is SGHTA and CDR2 FQGNSA. Here the CDR3 reads CASSLGGWGGDTEAFF. In DNA, the CDR3 is TGTGCCAGCAGCTTAGGAGGGTGGGGAGGCGACACTGAAGCTTTCTTT.

This clonotype was found many times. The chain uses TRBV4-3 and TRBJ2-6; 10 bases are shared with TRBD1. Germline trimming cut 5 bases from V and 2 bases from J; bases unmatched to any gene: 12. The CDR3 is made up of 19 amino acids. Germline V CDR1 and CDR2: LGHNA, YSLEER. CDR3 DNA: TGCGCCAGCAGCGCGCGACAGGGGGCGAGGTCAGCTGGGGCCAACGTCCTGACTTTC. It codes for CASSARQGARSAGANVLTF.

This rearrangement joins TRBV5-1 to TRBJ2-1, with a possible D match to TRBD1 (6 bases). Per the germline V gene, CDR1 is SGHRS and CDR2 is YFSETQ. The CDR3 is made up of 19 amino acids. The V gene lost 4 bases and the J gene lost 1 base, with 24 bases spanning the gap. CDR3 coding DNA: TGCGCCAGCAGCCCCCAGGGGTCTAGCACATCGGGATCCTACAATGAGCAGTTCTTC. As protein: CASSPQGSSTSGSYNEQFF.

This clonotype was found many times. The rearrangement links TRBV5-1 to TRBJ1-3, with 10 positions matching TRBD1. J was trimmed by 1 base and V by 3 bases; bases with no gene match: 4. The CDR3 sequence is 16 residues long. Germline CDR1 and CDR2: SGHRS and YFSETQ. CDR3 nucleotide sequence: TGCGCCAGCAGCTGGGACAGGGGAGGATCTGGAAACACCATATATTTT. This encodes CASSWDRGGSGNTIYF.